Shown below are 22 T cell receptor beta chains from a single sample sequenced in a study of lymphopenia after photon versus proton radiotherapy. The assay was immunoSEQ multiplex PCR, and TCRdb's table has in-frame clones only and misses some. The data contain around 13,000 clones, 82% of them seen just once; the ten biggest clones take up 25% to 30%. Specimen: peripheral blood, collected from a patient treated with photon-based radiotherapy. The receptors come from a man in his fifties with gastric cancer.

This clone turned up a few times. This sequence joins TRBV27 and TRBJ1-5, with D possibly being TRBD1 (5 bases). Per germline, CDR1 MNHEY and CDR2 SMNVEV (reference sequence). There are 17 residues in the CDR3. V was pared by 4 bases and J by 4 bases, with 20 bases between. The CDR3 bases are TGTGCCAGCAGTTCTACTAAGGGACCGGCAGCAAATCAGCCCCAGCATTTT. Its protein is CASSSTKGPAANQPQHF.

The rearrangement links TRBV9 to TRBJ2-5; possible D gene TRBD2, 6 bases. Germline V gene data show CDR1 as SGDLS and CDR2 as YYNGEE. The CDR3 totals 14 residues. Trimming took off 4 bases at V and 5 bases at J, with 15 bases between the two ends. This chain's CDR3 is CASSPRGNLETQYF. The CDR3 coding sequence is TGTGCCAGCAGCCCCCGGGGGAATCTTGAGACCCAGTACTTC. Full variable domain (missing parts from reference TRBV9 and TRBJ2-5): DSGVTQTPKHLITATGQRVTLRCSPRSGDLSVYWYQQSLDQGLQFLIQYYNGEERAKGNILERFSAQQFPDLHSELNLSSLELGDSALYFCASSPRGNLETQYFGPGTRLLVL.

The V call is TRBV5-1, the J call TRBJ1-3; D gene uncertain. This CDR3 is 14 amino acids long. Per the germline V gene, CDR1 is SGHRS and CDR2 is YFSETQ. V dropped 7 bases and J dropped 6 bases, with 17 bases sitting between them. Here the CDR3 reads CASYNGEPENTIYF. CDR3 coding DNA: TGCGCCAGCTACAACGGAGAACCAGAAAACACCATATATTTT.

This clone is categorized as medium-sized. The rearrangement joins TRBV4-1 to TRBJ1-6; 7 bases match TRBD1. Germline V CDR1 and CDR2: MGHRA, YSYEKL. The V segment lost 1 base and the J segment 5 bases; nucleotides outside the gene matches: 5. This CDR3 has 16 amino acids. The CDR3 coding sequence is TGCGCCAGCAGCCAAGTGCTGGACAGGAATAATTCACCCCTCCACTTT. Its translation is CASSQVLDRNNSPLHF.

The chain uses TRBV25-1 and TRBJ2-1, with 9 bases that match TRBD2. V shed 2 bases and J 2 bases; nucleotides not matched to a gene: 4. The germline CDR1 and CDR2 sequences are MGHDK and SYGVNS. The CDR3 loop spans 16 amino acids. CDR3 in DNA: TGTGCCAGCAGTGAACATAGCGGGGGACCCTACAATGAGCAGTTCTTC. Its translation: CASSEHSGGPYNEQFF.

The chain uses TRBV5-5 and TRBJ2-7; D may be TRBD2 (5 bases). Trimming pared 0 bases from V and 4 bases from J, leaving 14 bases between. The V gene's germline CDR1 is SGHKS and CDR2 YYEKEE (reference sequence). The CDR3 length is 15 residues. The CDR3 here is CASSLVGDQTYEQYF. Here the CDR3 DNA reads TGTGCCAGCAGCTTGGTGGGAGACCAGACGTACGAGCAGTACTTC.

In this sample, this clone turned up once. The chain has TRBV11-2 and TRBJ1-1, with 7 bases matching TRBD1. V shed 4 bases, J shed 1 base, and the junction held 3 bases outside the gene matches. Looked up from germline, CDR1 is SGHAT and CDR2 is FQNNGV. The CDR3 loop spans 14 amino acids. The CDR3 loop is CASSYDRENTEAFF. The CDR3 coding sequence is TGTGCCAGCAGCTATGACAGGGAGAACACTGAAGCTTTCTTT.

The chain is built from TRBV15 and TRBJ1-3; no firm D call. From germline, CDR1 is LNHNV and CDR2 YYDKDF (reference sequence). This CDR3 spans 14 amino acids. The V end was cut by 4 bases, the J end by 2 bases, with 9 bases between. The CDR3: CATSTGRTGNTIYF. The DNA of the CDR3 is TGTGCCACCAGCACCGGCCGCACTGGAAACACCATATATTTT.

The V gene is TRBV6-6, the J gene TRBJ1-6; D unclear. The CDR3 is 13 amino acids. Trimming cost V 6 bases and J 7 bases, with 10 bases left between them. Germline CDR1 reads MNHNY; CDR2 reads SVGAGI (reference sequence). CDR3 amino acids: CASRPQTNSPLHF. In nucleotides, the CDR3 is TGTGCCAGCAGGCCACAAACAAATTCACCCCTCCACTTT.

In its sample, this clone was seen a few times. The gene calls are TRBV7-6 and TRBJ1-5; 7 nucleotides line up with TRBD1. The CDR3 is 13 amino acids. J lost 7 bases, V lost 5 bases, and 5 bases had no gene match. Looked up from germline, CDR1 is SGHVS and CDR2 is FNYEAQ. The CDR3: CASSADRVQPQHF. The CDR3 nucleotides are TGTGCCAGCAGCGCCGACAGGGTGCAGCCCCAGCATTTT.

The J gene is TRBJ2-4, the V gene TRBV9; D gene ambiguous. V was trimmed by 0 bases and J by 7 bases, leaving 8 bases between them. Germline values: CDR1 SGDLS, CDR2 YYNGEE. The CDR3 loop spans 13 amino acids. The CDR3 is CASSVGPANIQYF. In DNA form, the CDR3 reads TGTGCCAGCAGCGTAGGGCCTGCGAACATTCAGTACTTC.

The chain couples TRBV9 to TRBJ2-3, with D possibly being TRBD1 (5 bases). Germline lookup yields CDR1 SGDLS and CDR2 YYNGEE. Trimming pared 0 bases from V and 6 bases from J, leaving 20 bases between. The CDR3 extends over 17 amino acids. The CDR3 reads CASSVATWGHLPDTQYF. The CDR3 region has the DNA TGTGCCAGCAGCGTAGCTACGTGGGGCCATCTACCCGATACGCAGTATTTT.

Comment on this clone: An end of the junction differs from the germline gene, which may be a read error. The rearrangement uses TRBV5-5 and TRBJ2-3, with D maybe TRBD1 (5 bases). The CDR3 extends over 17 amino acids. Germline CDR1 is SGHKS and CDR2 is YYEKEE (reference sequence). CDR3 sequence reads: CASSPPLWGPYTNTQYF. CDR3 nucleotides: TGTGCCAGCAGCCCCCCGTTGTGGGGCCCCTACACAAATACGCAGTATTTT. The variable domain in full, completed from reference TRBV5-5 and TRBJ2-3, reads DAGVTQSPTHLIKTRGQQVTLRCSPISGHKSVSWYQQVLGQGPQFIFQYYEKEERGRGNFPDRFSARQFPNYSSELNVNALLLGDSALYLCASSPPLWGPYTNTQYFGPGTRLTVL.

This clone has only one observation. This rearrangement joins TRBV1 to TRBJ2-3; the table gives TRBD2 as D, unverified against the DNA. TRBV1 is recorded as a pseudogene. This CDR3 has 13 residues. CDR3: CTTRDSLTDTQYF. The CDR3 DNA follows: TGCACCACCCGGGACTCACTCACAGATACGCAGTATTTT.

The chain links TRBV30 to TRBJ1-2; perhaps TRBD1 as D (5 bases). Trimming pared 3 bases from V and 4 bases from J, leaving 12 bases between. CDR1 and CDR2 from the germline V gene are GTSNPN and SVGIG (reference sequence). This CDR3 spans 13 amino acids. The CDR3 here is CAWSTRGGYGYTF. The DNA for the CDR3 is TGTGCCTGGAGCACAAGGGGTGGCTATGGCTACACCTTC.

The chain is built from TRBV11-2 and TRBJ1-4, with TRBD1 as a possible D gene (6 bases). Per the germline V gene, CDR1 is SGHAT and CDR2 is FQNNGV. Trimming stripped 2 bases from V and 5 bases from J, with 15 bases between. This CDR3 is built from 16 residues. The DNA for the CDR3 is TGTGCCAGCAGCTTAAAGCCCCCGGGGGCAAATGAAAAACTGTTTTTT. This codes for CASSLKPPGANEKLFF.

The rearrangement links TRBV27 to TRBJ1-6; D is perhaps TRBD1 (6 bases). The CDR3 is 15 residues long. Between the trimmed V and J ends, which lost 2 bases and 9 bases, there was a span of 14 bases. The germline V gene has CDR1 MNHEY and CDR2 SMNVEV (reference sequence). The CDR3 region has the DNA TGTGCCAGCAGTTTAAGGTCGGGGGGGCTTTCACCCCTCCACTTT. Its translation: CASSLRSGGLSPLHF.

This rearrangement joins TRBV11-2 to TRBJ2-7; TRBD1 matches at 7 bases. The CDR3 length is 15 residues. J was trimmed by 4 bases and V by 5 bases; bases with no gene match: 11. Germline V gene lookup returns CDR1 SGHAT and CDR2 FQNNGV. The CDR3 here is CASSDPGTVAYEQYV. The CDR3 DNA follows: TGTGCCAGCAGCGATCCCGGGACAGTAGCTTACGAGCAGTACGTC.

The chain employs TRBV7-2 and TRBJ1-2; D not certain. The CDR3 runs 15 residues. The germline gives CDR1 SGHTA, CDR2 FQGNSA. Trimming removed 2 bases from V and 4 bases from J, with 14 bases in between. The CDR3 region is CASSLKMERLYGYTF. CDR3 coding DNA: TGTGCCAGCAGCTTAAAAATGGAGAGACTCTATGGCTACACCTTC. The entire variable domain, with the rest obtained from reference TRBV7-2 and TRBJ1-2, is as follows: GAGVSQSPSNKVTEKGKDVELRCDPISGHTALYWYRQSLGQGLEFLIYFQGNSAPDKSGLPSDRFSAERTGGSVSTLTIQRTQQEDSAVYLCASSLKMERLYGYTFGSGTRLTVV.

The chain employs TRBV11-2 and TRBJ1-1; the D is unclear. The germline CDR1 and CDR2 sequences are SGHAT and FQNNGV. V was clipped by 4 bases and J by 5 bases, with 8 bases between them. The CDR3 spans 12 residues. CDR3 loop: CASSSFGTEAFF. CDR3 coding DNA: TGTGCCAGCAGCTCATTTGGAACTGAAGCTTTCTTT.

The chain uses TRBV5-1 and TRBJ1-3, with D possibly being TRBD1 (5 bases). This CDR3 contains 13 residues. Germline V gives CDR1 SGHRS, CDR2 YFSETQ. The V end was cut by 3 bases, the J end by 3 bases, with 7 bases between. The CDR3: CASSSQVGNTIYF. As DNA, the CDR3 is TGCGCCAGCAGCTCACAGGTTGGAAACACCATATATTTT.

The V gene is TRBV29-1, the J gene TRBJ2-2; 8 bases align to TRBD1. The CDR3 totals 13 residues. V gave up 6 bases and J gave up 1 base; unmatched junction bases: 1. In germline, CDR1 is SQVTM, CDR2 ANQGSEA. For the CDR3, the DNA is TGCAGCGTCGGGACAGGGAACACCGGGGAGCTGTTTTTT. This gives the protein CSVGTGNTGELFF.